The present T cell receptor beta chain was sequenced within a study of blood T cell repertoires in COVID-19. Turning to the study itself: Acute-phase and convalescent COVID-19 samples originated in the United States, Italy and Spain.

The CDR3 spans 14 residues. V lost 4 bases, J lost 3 bases, and 6 bases stayed unmatched. Germline CDR1 is SGHNT and CDR2 is YYREEE (reference sequence). The method was immunoSEQ multiplex PCR; TCRdb's version includes in-frame clones alone and lacks a portion of them. The data contain roughly 38,000 clones, roughly 80% of them seen just once; the ten biggest clones take up approximately 15%. Sequenced: peripheral blood. The sequence was collected from a human donor in a cohort sampled during active COVID-19. The chain recombines TRBV5-4 with TRBJ2-7; TRBD1 matches at 8 bases. The CDR3 region is CASSHGQGSYEQYF. The CDR3 DNA reads TGTGCCAGCAGCCATGGACAGGGCAGCTACGAGCAGTACTTC. Full variable domain (outside the CDR3, taken from reference TRBV5-4 and TRBJ2-7): ETGVTQSPTHLIKTRGQQVTLRCSSQSGHNTVSWYQQALGQGPQFIFQYYREEENGRGNFPPRFSGLQFPNYSSELNVNALELDDSALYLCASSHGQGSYEQYFGPGTRLTVT.